Below are 32 T cell receptor beta chains sequenced from a single sample in a study of control samples from healthy donors and cancer patients. The table came from immunoSEQ multiplex PCR; TCRdb's copy has only in-frame clones and leaves some out. The data hold some 410,000 clones, with 75% to 95% observed a single time. The material sequenced was PBMCs. These receptor sequences come from a man in his forties or fifties with head and neck cancer.

The chain carries TRBV3-1 (or the pseudogene TRBV3-2) and TRBJ1-1; D remains ambiguous. The germline V gene encodes CDR1 LGHDT and CDR2 YNNKEL (reference sequence). V was pared by 3 bases and J by 2 bases, with 7 bases between. The CDR3 is made up of 13 amino acids. The CDR3 is CASSHTPNTEAFF. As DNA, the CDR3 is TGTGCCAGCAGCCATACACCCAACACTGAAGCTTTCTTT.

The count of this clone is one. The chain recombines TRBV19 with TRBJ2-2; D not resolved. The CDR3 spans 15 residues. V lost 3 bases and J 0 bases, leaving 8 bases between the germline ends. Germline V gives CDR1 LNHDA, CDR2 SQIVND (reference sequence). Here the CDR3 DNA reads TGTGCCAGTAGTATTAACGCCCCGAACACCGGGGAGCTGTTTTTT. This translates into CASSINAPNTGELFF.

The chain combines TRBV28 with TRBJ2-2; no reliable D call. Germline values: CDR1 MDHEN, CDR2 SYDVKM. This CDR3 is built from 15 residues. V was trimmed by 3 bases and J by 4 bases, leaving 12 bases between them. CDR3 amino acids: CASSFPTTGTGELFF. The CDR3 DNA reads as TGTGCCAGCAGTTTCCCTACGACTGGCACCGGGGAGCTGTTTTTT.

The table lists this clone with a count of one. This chain links TRBV10-3 with TRBJ1-1, with D possibly being TRBD1 (5 bases). Per germline, CDR1 ENHRY and CDR2 SYGVKD. The length of the CDR3 is 13 residues. V gave up 6 bases and J gave up 3 bases, with 11 bases separating them. The CDR3 coding sequence is TGTGCCATCAGGCCAGGGATTTACACTGAAGCTTTCTTT. It translates to CAIRPGIYTEAFF.

V gene TRBV11-3 combines with J gene TRBJ1-1, with TRBD1 as a possible D gene (5 bases). Germline-derived CDR1 and CDR2 are SGHNT and YENEEA. The CDR3 has 13 residues. Trimming pared 5 bases from V and 5 bases from J, leaving 12 bases between. CDR3 protein: CASSPREGTEAFF. In DNA, the CDR3 is TGTGCCAGCAGCCCTCGGGAGGGGACTGAAGCTTTCTTT.

The DNA for the CDR3 is TGTGCCAGCAGCTTAACGTATGGCTACACCTTC. It yields the protein CASSLTYGYTF. The chain is built from TRBV7-2 and TRBJ1-2; D gene uncertain. Germline V gene data show CDR1 as SGHTA and CDR2 as FQGNSA. The CDR3 has 11 residues. Trimming pared 2 bases from V and 5 bases from J, leaving 3 bases between.

The rearrangement links TRBV12-5 to TRBJ2-5, with D perhaps TRBD1 (6 bases). Trimming shortened V by 1 base and J by 7 bases, and 16 bases separated the two germline ends. Germline V lookup: CDR1 LGHNT, CDR2 FRNRAP. CDR3 length: 15 amino acids. This CDR3 is CASGLGQVREGTQYF. The CDR3 DNA reads TGTGCTAGTGGTTTGGGACAGGTTAGAGAAGGGACCCAGTACTTC.

Details on this clone: Other DNA sequences within the sample encode an identical CDR3. The chain's CDR3 is CASSLVASSYEQYF. The CDR3 DNA is TGTGCCAGCAGCTTGGTTGCGAGTTCCTACGAGCAGTACTTC. This sequence joins TRBV5-6 and TRBJ2-7; D is uncertain. CDR3 length: 14 residues. Germline loops: CDR1 SGHDT, CDR2 YYEEEE. V lost 0 bases and J lost 1, with 8 bases in between.

This clone has just a few counts. The chain has TRBV7-3 and TRBJ2-6, with 11 nucleotides matching TRBD1. The trim removed 8 bases at V and 2 bases at J, leaving 5 bases unmatched. Germline CDR1 and CDR2: SGHTA and FQGTGA. This CDR3 is built from 16 residues. CDR3 DNA: TGTGCCAGCGGACAGGGGGCCGGAGCTGGGGCCAACGTCCTGACTTTC. Amino acid sequence: CASGQGAGAGANVLTF. Together with reference TRBV7-3 and TRBJ2-6, the CDR3 gives the full variable domain: GAGVSQTPSNKVTEKGKYVELRCDPISGHTALYWYRQSLGQGPEFLIYFQGTGAADDSGLPNDRFFAVRPEGSVSTLKIQRTERGDSAVYLCASGQGAGAGANVLTFGAGSRLTVL.

The chain employs TRBV5-4 and TRBJ1-2; possible D gene TRBD1, 5 bases. From germline, CDR1 is SGHNT and CDR2 YYREEE (reference sequence). The V end was cut by 6 bases, the J end by 5 bases, with 14 bases between. There are 13 residues in the CDR3. This chain's CDR3 is CASTRGTGYGYTF. The CDR3 DNA follows: TGTGCCAGCACGAGAGGGACGGGTTATGGCTACACCTTC.

V gene TRBV10-2 combines with J gene TRBJ2-6; TRBD1 aligns across 7 bases. The germline V gene has CDR1 WSHSY and CDR2 SAAADI. This CDR3 comprises 14 residues. The ends lost 8 bases at V and 4 bases at J; junction bases unmatched: 5. This CDR3 is CASEKGAGANVLTF. DNA for the CDR3: TGCGCCAGCGAAAAGGGGGCCGGGGCCAACGTCCTGACTTTC.

This clone was counted a single time. The genes are TRBV4-1 and TRBJ1-5; 9 bases match TRBD1. Trimming removed 3 bases from V and 4 bases from J; junction bases left unmatched: 4. The CDR3 consists of 15 residues. Looked up from germline, CDR1 is MGHRA and CDR2 is YSYEKL. This CDR3 reads CASSHPDRGNQPQHF. CDR3 nucleotides: TGCGCCAGCAGCCACCCGGACAGGGGAAATCAGCCCCAGCATTTT.

The chain links TRBV18 to TRBJ2-1, with TRBD2 identical over 7 bases. Germline V gene sequence: CDR1 KGHSH, CDR2 LQKENI. The CDR3 totals 16 residues. V shed 6 bases and J 6 bases; nucleotides not matched to a gene: 14. Here the CDR3 reads CASSNRTGGSLNEQFF. CDR3 coding DNA: TGTGCCAGCTCCAATAGGACGGGAGGCTCGCTCAATGAGCAGTTCTTC.

The J gene is TRBJ2-7, the V gene TRBV5-1; a possible D gene is TRBD2 (5 bases). Germline-derived CDR1 and CDR2 are SGHRS and YFSETQ. V was cut by 2 bases and J by 3 bases, with 12 bases left in between. This CDR3 is 14 amino acids long. Here the CDR3 DNA reads TGCGCCAGCAGCTTAGAACTAGATAGCTACGAGCAGTACTTC. This codes for CASSLELDSYEQYF.

The chain links TRBV24-1 to TRBJ2-3, with D perhaps matching TRBD1 or TRBD2 (5 bases each). CDR1 KGHDR and CDR2 SFDVKD come from the germline V gene. There are 19 residues in the CDR3. Trimming took 7 bases from V and 2 from J, leaving 27 bases between them. CDR3 residues: CATSSPRDGGIPSTDTQYF. CDR3 coding DNA: TGTGCCACCAGCAGCCCCCGGGACGGAGGTATCCCTTCCACAGATACGCAGTATTTT.

This chain uses TRBV18 with TRBJ1-3; TRBD1 agrees at 7 bases. Losses at the gene ends were 5 bases for V and 3 bases for J; bases not matched to a gene: 13. The CDR3 extends over 17 amino acids. Looked up from germline, CDR1 is KGHSH and CDR2 is LQKENI. CDR3 amino acids: CASSTGTASSLGNTIYF. CDR3 DNA sequence: TGTGCCAGCTCAACCGGGACAGCTTCTTCTCTTGGAAACACCATATATTTT.

V is TRBV6-5 and J is TRBJ1-5; D not certain. The CDR3 loop spans 14 amino acids. V was shortened by 8 bases and J by 1 base, with 12 bases between the two germline ends. Germline V gene lookup returns CDR1 MNHEY and CDR2 SVGAGI. CDR3 in amino acids: CASPGRESNQPQHF. Here the CDR3 DNA reads TGTGCCAGCCCCGGGAGGGAGAGCAATCAGCCCCAGCATTTT.

This clone was seen only once. V is TRBV21-1 and J is TRBJ2-7; the table calls TRBD1, which could not be checked here. TRBV21-1 is a pseudogene segment. The CDR3 is 12 amino acids. The CDR3 region is CASSMGVYEQYF. DNA of the CDR3: TGTGCCAGCAGCATGGGCGTGTACGAGCAGTACTTC.

J is TRBJ1-3 and V is TRBV6-6; D ambiguous. V lost 5 bases, J lost 1 base, and 9 bases lay in between. CDR3 length: 14 amino acids. Germline-derived CDR1 and CDR2 are MNHNY and SVGAGI (reference sequence). In DNA form, the CDR3 reads TGTGCCAGCAGTAGTAGGGATTCTGGAAACACCATATATTTT. Translating gives CASSSRDSGNTIYF.

The chain employs TRBV18 and TRBJ2-2; D is ambiguous. This CDR3 is built from 15 residues. Trimming took 1 base from V and 5 from J, leaving 11 bases between them. CDR1 is KGHSH and CDR2 is LQKENI in the germline V gene. The CDR3 loop reads CASSPRDSSTGELFF. The CDR3 region has the DNA TGTGCCAGCTCACCACGCGACTCTTCAACCGGGGAGCTGTTTTTT.

This chain uses TRBV5-6 with TRBJ2-2; D is possibly TRBD1 (5 bases). This CDR3 region has 16 residues. The V end lost 3 bases, the J end lost 6 bases, and 18 bases lay between the germline ends. Germline V lookup: CDR1 SGHDT, CDR2 YYEEEE. The CDR3 reads CASSYTEQVWAGELFF. The CDR3 bases are TGTGCCAGCAGCTATACCGAACAGGTCTGGGCCGGGGAGCTGTTTTTT.

The rearrangement uses TRBV27 and TRBJ2-1, with a weak D call TRBD2 (5 bases). The CDR3 runs 14 residues. Germline V gene lookup returns CDR1 MNHEY and CDR2 SMNVEV (reference sequence). V dropped 3 bases and J dropped 5 bases, with 11 bases sitting between them. CDR3 sequence reads: CASSFTGRNNEQFF. As DNA, the CDR3 is TGTGCCAGCAGTTTCACGGGGAGAAACAATGAGCAGTTCTTC.

Note on this clone: Other DNA sequences from this sample encode an identical CDR3 as well. The chain is built from TRBV3-1 (or the pseudogene TRBV3-2) and TRBJ2-7; possibly TRBD2 for D (6 bases). Trimming took 1 base from V and 4 from J, leaving 8 bases between them. The CDR3 runs to 13 residues. The V gene's germline CDR1 is LGHDT and CDR2 YNNKEL (reference sequence). CDR3 in amino acids: CASSQVGSYEQYF. In DNA, the CDR3 is TGTGCCAGCAGCCAAGTCGGGAGTTACGAGCAGTACTTC.

The chain carries TRBV2 and TRBJ2-3; D might be TRBD2 (6 bases). The CDR3 covers 16 residues. The V gene's germline CDR1 is SNHLY and CDR2 FYNNEI. Trimming removed 2 bases from V and 6 bases from J, with 18 bases in between. DNA of the CDR3: TGTGCCAGCAGTGAAAGTCGGGAGCCAGCATCGGATACGCAGTATTTT. It specifies CASSESREPASDTQYF. The whole variable domain, remainder taken from reference TRBV2 and TRBJ2-3, is EPEVTQTPSHQVTQMGQEVILRCVPISNHLYFYWYRQILGQKVEFLVSFYNNEISEKSEIFDDQFSVERPDGSNFTLKIRSTKLEDSAMYFCASSESREPASDTQYFGPGTRLTVL.

The chain joins TRBV9 to TRBJ2-1; 10 positions agree with TRBD2. Germline values: CDR1 SGDLS, CDR2 YYNGEE. The CDR3 extends over 14 amino acids. Trimming took 5 bases from V and 6 from J; bases not matched to a gene: 5. This CDR3 reads CASSIAGGLNEQFF. The CDR3 nucleotides read TGTGCCAGCAGTATAGCGGGGGGTCTCAATGAGCAGTTCTTC.

The rearrangement links TRBV7-3 to TRBJ2-3; 9 nucleotides match TRBD2. The germline V gene has CDR1 SGHTA and CDR2 FQGTGA. Trimming removed 2 bases from V and 2 bases from J; junction bases left unmatched: 2. This CDR3 has 15 amino acids. CDR3 sequence (DNA): TGTGCCAGCAGCTTAGGACTAGCGATCACAGATACGCAGTATTTT. This encodes CASSLGLAITDTQYF.

This chain joins TRBV6-5 and TRBJ2-7; D is possibly TRBD1 or TRBD2 (5 bases each). Trimming shortened V by 5 bases and J by 1 base, and 9 bases separated the two germline ends. This CDR3 region has 13 residues. Germline loops: CDR1 MNHEY, CDR2 SVGAGI. The CDR3 protein is CASSRDGSYEQYF. CDR3 DNA: TGTGCCAGCAGTCGGGACGGATCCTACGAGCAGTACTTC.

The chain employs TRBV4-2 and TRBJ1-1, with D unresolved. Germline CDR1 is LGHNA and CDR2 is YNFKEQ. There are 15 residues in the CDR3. V lost 7 bases and J 2 bases, leaving 17 bases between the germline ends. CDR3 in DNA: TGTGCCAGCAAAACCCAAATCGCCCTTAACACTGAAGCTTTCTTT. Translating it yields CASKTQIALNTEAFF.

The chain couples TRBV6-6 to TRBJ2-7; D is possibly TRBD1 (6 bases). V was clipped by 5 bases and J by 2 bases, with 19 bases between them. Looked up from germline, CDR1 is MNHNY and CDR2 is SVGAGI (reference sequence). The CDR3 consists of 16 residues. CDR3 protein: CASSGRAGTLAYEQYF. CDR3 DNA: TGTGCCAGCAGTGGGCGAGCCGGGACACTAGCCTACGAGCAGTACTTC.

The chain is built from TRBV27 and TRBJ1-2; weak D call: TRBD1 (5 bases). The CDR3 runs 17 residues. Trimming cost V 2 bases and J 1 base, with 17 bases left between them. CDR1 and CDR2 from the germline V gene are MNHEY and SMNVEV (reference sequence). CDR3 protein: CASSLSWGNLFNYGYTF. CDR3 in DNA: TGTGCCAGCAGTTTAAGTTGGGGCAACTTATTTAACTATGGCTACACCTTC.

The chain recombines TRBV6-5 with TRBJ1-2; D is unclear. The V end was cut by 6 bases, the J end by 0 bases, with 8 bases between. Germline values: CDR1 MNHEY, CDR2 SVGAGI. CDR3 length equals 13 residues. The CDR3 is CASSPGANYGYTF. The CDR3 DNA follows: TGTGCCAGCAGCCCCGGGGCTAACTATGGCTACACCTTC.

This chain links TRBV7-2 with TRBJ1-2; D unclear. Looked up from germline, CDR1 is SGHTA and CDR2 is FQGNSA. The CDR3 is 12 residues long. The V gene lost 1 base and the J gene lost 2 bases, with 2 bases spanning the gap. The CDR3 loop reads CASSLGNYGYTF. DNA of the CDR3: TGTGCCAGCAGCTTAGGCAACTATGGCTACACCTTC.